Each of the 30 T cell receptor beta chains below was sequenced from the same sample in a study of shared clonotypes between healthy human individuals. This table comes from immunoSEQ multiplex PCR, and its TCRdb copy is limited to in-frame clones, with some not included. The sample records roughly 590,000 clones, roughly 95% being singletons. The naive CD8 subset, CD45RO-negative cells positively selected for CCR7, excluded terminally differentiated effector memory CD45RA+ cells. The sequencing input was naive CD8+ T cells sorted from blood. The receptors stem from a woman aged 25 to 39 in good health.

This sequence joins TRBV19 and TRBJ2-2; D is tentatively TRBD1 or TRBD2 (6 bases each). CDR3 length: 15 residues. CDR1 and CDR2 from the germline V gene are LNHDA and SQIVND (reference sequence). V was clipped by 3 bases and J by 3 bases, with 11 bases between them. The CDR3 spells CASSILGGDTGELFF. The CDR3, as DNA: TGTGCCAGTAGTATTTTGGGGGGCGACACCGGGGAGCTGTTTTTT. The complete variable domain, with remaining parts taken from reference TRBV19 and TRBJ2-2, reads DGGITQSPKYLFRKEGQNVTLSCEQNLNHDAMYWYRQDPGQGLRLIYYSQIVNDFQKGDIAEGYSVSREKKESFPLTVTSAQKNPTAFYLCASSILGGDTGELFFGEGSRLTVL.

This clone was counted only a few times. The chain is built from TRBV30 and TRBJ2-7; TRBD2 aligns across 12 bases. The junction had 0 bases not matched to a gene; V was cut back by 5 bases and J by 4 bases. The CDR3 is 12 amino acids. CDR1 is GTSNPN, CDR2 SVGIG, per germline (reference sequence). CDR3 amino acids: CAWGTSGYEQYF. CDR3 nucleotide sequence: TGTGCCTGGGGGACTAGCGGGTACGAGCAGTACTTC.

The rearrangement links TRBV29-1 to TRBJ2-2; D gene ambiguous. The CDR3 extends over 12 amino acids. V lost 2 bases and J lost 3, with 4 bases in between. Germline V CDR1 and CDR2: SQVTM, ANQGSEA. The CDR3 coding sequence is TGCAGCGTTGAATGGTACACCGGGGAGCTGTTTTTT. It is translated as CSVEWYTGELFF.

The chain has TRBV5-1 and TRBJ1-1; tentative D call: TRBD1 (6 bases). This CDR3 is 14 amino acids long. V lost 4 bases and J lost 5, with 15 bases in between. Germline values: CDR1 SGHRS, CDR2 YFSETQ. CDR3 sequence (DNA): TGCGCCAGCAGCGTAAGGGGGGTACGGACTGAAGCTTTCTTT. Its translation is CASSVRGVRTEAFF.

This rearrangement joins TRBV11-2 to TRBJ2-7; the D is unclear. Germline V gene sequence: CDR1 SGHAT, CDR2 FQNNGV. V lost 3 bases and J lost 1, with 10 bases in between. The CDR3 sequence is 14 residues long. In DNA form, the CDR3 reads TGTGCCAGCAGCTTGGCTTGGGGATCCTACGAGCAGTACTTC. Its protein product is CASSLAWGSYEQYF.

J is TRBJ2-7 and V is TRBV4-1; D is ambiguous. The germline V gene has CDR1 MGHRA and CDR2 YSYEKL. The V gene lost 5 bases and the J gene lost 2 bases, with 16 bases spanning the gap. The CDR3 length is 15 residues. CDR3 sequence: CASSYSPEVTYEQYF. The CDR3 DNA reads as TGCGCCAGCAGCTACTCACCGGAAGTTACCTACGAGCAGTACTTC.

This chain links TRBV29-1 with TRBJ2-2; the D gene is possibly TRBD1 (6 bases). Trimming stripped 5 bases from V and 1 base from J, with 17 bases between. The CDR3 sequence is 16 residues long. Germline-derived CDR1 and CDR2 are SQVTM and ANQGSEA. CDR3 amino acids: CSVPRTEALNTGELFF. The CDR3 coding sequence is TGCAGCGTTCCCCGGACAGAGGCTTTGAACACCGGGGAGCTGTTTTTT.

This rearrangement joins TRBV28 to TRBJ1-2; D perhaps matches TRBD1 (5 bases). CDR3 length equals 12 residues. Germline lookup yields CDR1 MDHEN and CDR2 SYDVKM. Trimming left V 6 bases short and J 3 bases short, with 8 bases between. CDR3: CASSPRDYGYTF. DNA for the CDR3: TGTGCCAGCAGCCCCAGGGACTATGGCTACACCTTC.

V usage is TRBV7-8 and J usage is TRBJ2-6; D remains ambiguous. CDR3 length: 17 amino acids. Trimming removed 7 bases from V and 0 bases from J, with 16 bases in between. The germline CDR1 and CDR2 sequences are SGHVS and FQNEAQ. The DNA of the CDR3 is TGTGCCAGCACTCCGGTGCATATGGCCTCTGGGGCCAACGTCCTGACTTTC. This encodes CASTPVHMASGANVLTF.

This sequence joins TRBV6-1 and TRBJ2-7; perhaps TRBD1 as D (5 bases). The germline V and J ends were trimmed by 1 base and 4 bases, with 14 bases remaining between them. This CDR3 comprises 15 residues. Germline V lookup: CDR1 MNHNS, CDR2 SASEGT. The CDR3 region is CASSEDQGSLYEQYF. In DNA form, the CDR3 reads TGTGCCAGCAGTGAAGATCAGGGTTCCTTGTACGAGCAGTACTTC.

Concerning this clone: A junction end diverges from the germline sequence, so it may reflect a read error. This chain connects TRBV11-2 to TRBJ2-5, with no clear D. The J call may be mistaken, given a closer DNA end match to TRBJ2-7. CDR1 is SGHAT and CDR2 is FQNNGV in the germline V gene. CDR3 length: 12 amino acids. The CDR3 bases are TGTGCCAGCAGCGTAGACTTATACGAGCAGTACTTC. Protein sequence: CASSVDLYEQYF.

This chain uses TRBV27 with TRBJ2-1, with 7 bases aligning to TRBD2. The germline gives CDR1 MNHEY, CDR2 SMNVEV (reference sequence). V shed 6 bases and J 3 bases; nucleotides not matched to a gene: 11. The CDR3 runs to 16 residues. The CDR3 nucleotides are TGTGCCAGCAGCCCAGCGGCGGGGGAATTCTACAATGAGCAGTTCTTC. Translating it yields CASSPAAGEFYNEQFF.

The chain has TRBV7-9 and TRBJ2-1; a weak D match, TRBD2 (5 bases). The CDR3 loop spans 15 amino acids. Trimming removed 5 bases at V and 8 bases at J, with 19 bases between. Per the germline V gene, CDR1 is SEHNR and CDR2 is FQNEAQ (reference sequence). CDR3 DNA: TGTGCCAGCAGCCATCGCGACACGGGATGGGATGAGCAGTTCTTC. Translating it yields CASSHRDTGWDEQFF.

V gene TRBV15 combines with J gene TRBJ2-1; 7 bases align to TRBD2. V trimming: 5 bases; J trimming: 3 bases; junction bases outside the gene matches: 10. CDR3 length: 16 amino acids. The germline V gene encodes CDR1 LNHNV and CDR2 YYDKDF (reference sequence). CDR3 sequence: CATSGFGLVSYNEQFF. CDR3 bases: TGTGCCACCAGCGGGTTCGGACTAGTGAGCTACAATGAGCAGTTCTTC.

The chain employs TRBV4-1 and TRBJ2-1; 13 bases are a match to TRBD2. CDR3 length: 17 residues. In germline, CDR1 is MGHRA, CDR2 YSYEKL. V lost 2 bases, J lost 3 bases, and 4 bases stayed unmatched. This chain's CDR3 is CASSQRTSGSLYNEQFF. The CDR3 region has the DNA TGCGCCAGCAGCCAAAGGACTAGCGGGAGTCTCTACAATGAGCAGTTCTTC.

This clone was seen a handful of times. V and J are TRBV7-9 and TRBJ1-1; maybe TRBD1 (5 bases). Germline V gene lookup returns CDR1 SEHNR and CDR2 FQNEAQ (reference sequence). With 5 bases removed from V and 6 bases from J, the gap between germline ends came to 16 bases. The CDR3 extends over 14 amino acids. This CDR3 is CASSGTMGVSEAFF. DNA of the CDR3: TGTGCCAGCAGCGGGACCATGGGGGTCTCTGAAGCTTTCTTT.

This chain links TRBV5-8 with TRBJ2-7; D remains unclear. Trimming cost V 6 bases and J 2 bases, with 15 bases left between them. The germline gives CDR1 SGHTS, CDR2 YDEGEE. This CDR3 contains 14 residues. The CDR3 nucleotides are TGTGCCAGCACCCGGACGGAGATTGCCTACGAGCAGTACTTC. Translation: CASTRTEIAYEQYF.

This clone has a handful of counts. This chain joins TRBV19 and TRBJ1-5; weak D call: TRBD1 (5 bases). Germline V lookup: CDR1 LNHDA, CDR2 SQIVND (reference sequence). Trimming pared 4 bases from V and 6 bases from J, leaving 13 bases between. This CDR3 is 14 amino acids long. CDR3 DNA: TGTGCCAGTAGTAGCCCAGGGTTTGGTCAGCCCCAGCATTTT. Its translation: CASSSPGFGQPQHF.

The gene calls are TRBV7-9 and TRBJ1-3, with D possibly matching TRBD1 (6 bases). The CDR3 runs to 15 residues. V lost 6 bases to trimming and J lost 0 bases, with 12 bases between them. CDR1 and CDR2 from the germline V gene are SEHNR and FQNEAQ (reference sequence). The chain's CDR3 is CASRSGANSGNTIYF. DNA of the CDR3: TGTGCCAGCAGATCAGGGGCCAACTCTGGAAACACCATATATTTT.

The chain recombines TRBV7-6 with TRBJ2-7; D ambiguous. The CDR3 loop spans 13 amino acids. The V end was cut by 5 bases, the J end by 4 bases, with 12 bases between. Looked up from germline, CDR1 is SGHVS and CDR2 is FNYEAQ. The CDR3 sequence is CASSPHYGYEQYF. The CDR3 region has the DNA TGTGCCAGCAGCCCCCACTATGGTTACGAGCAGTACTTC.

Turning to this clone: Different DNA sequences within this sample yield the same CDR3. The V call is TRBV5-6, the J call TRBJ1-6; TRBD1 agrees at 9 bases. The CDR3 length is 14 residues. The junction had 6 bases not matched to a gene; V was cut back by 4 bases and J by 10 bases. Germline V gene lookup returns CDR1 SGHDT and CDR2 YYEEEE. The CDR3, as DNA: TGTGCCAGCAGCCCGGGACAGGGCAACTCACCCCTCCACTTT. Amino acid sequence: CASSPGQGNSPLHF.

The chain has TRBV29-1 and TRBJ2-1; D remains ambiguous. Between the trimmed V and J ends, which lost 7 bases and 0 bases, there was a span of 13 bases. Germline V CDR1 and CDR2: SQVTM, ANQGSEA. This CDR3 is 14 amino acids long. The CDR3 DNA sequence: TGCAGCGCCCCCGCATGGTCCTCCTACAATGAGCAGTTCTTC. It specifies CSAPAWSSYNEQFF.

V is TRBV27 and J is TRBJ2-7; no reliable D call. Trimming stripped 4 bases from V and 0 bases from J, with 4 bases between. Germline values: CDR1 MNHEY, CDR2 SMNVEV (reference sequence). This CDR3 contains 12 residues. CDR3 sequence: CASSSHSYEQYF. CDR3 DNA: TGTGCCAGCAGTTCACACTCCTACGAGCAGTACTTC.

The genes are TRBV7-7 and TRBJ2-7; the D is unclear. Germline V gene lookup returns CDR1 SSHAT and CDR2 FNYEAQ (reference sequence). The V end lost 4 bases, the J end lost 5 bases, and 18 bases lay between the germline ends. The CDR3 runs 15 residues. The DNA of the CDR3 is TGTGCCAGCAGCTCTGGTCTCTCCAAGTTGGACGAGCAGTACTTC. The encoded protein is CASSSGLSKLDEQYF.

This chain connects TRBV7-6 to TRBJ2-2; 10 bases align to TRBD2. Germline-derived CDR1 and CDR2 are SGHVS and FNYEAQ. Trimming cost V 5 bases and J 9 bases; bases outside gene matches: 12. The CDR3 runs to 16 residues. The CDR3, as DNA: TGTGCCAGCAGCGCCGGACTAGCGGCCCGCGGGAGGGAGCTGTTTTTT. The encoded protein is CASSAGLAARGRELFF.

This clone was observed once. The chain recombines TRBV10-3 with TRBJ2-3; 7 bases match TRBD1. This CDR3 spans 18 amino acids. V gave up 3 bases and J gave up 1 base; unmatched junction bases: 13. Germline CDR1 is ENHRY and CDR2 is SYGVKD. The CDR3 sequence: CAISDPDGQARGTDTQYF. CDR3 in DNA: TGTGCCATCAGTGACCCCGATGGACAGGCCAGGGGCACAGATACGCAGTATTTT.

This CDR3 is CASSGRGPGELFF. CDR3 coding DNA: TGTGCCAGCAGTGGCAGGGGGCCCGGGGAGCTGTTTTTT. The rearrangement joins TRBV28 to TRBJ2-2; the match to TRBD1 covers 8 bases. This CDR3 region has 13 residues. After removal of 5 bases from V and 6 bases from J, the junction contained 2 bases not matched to a gene. In germline, CDR1 is MDHEN, CDR2 SYDVKM.

J is TRBJ1-2 and V is TRBV29-1; weak D call: TRBD1 (6 bases). CDR3 length: 13 residues. Germline CDR1 reads SQVTM; CDR2 reads ANQGSEA. Trimming took 4 bases from V and 7 from J, leaving 16 bases between them. The CDR3 DNA is TGCAGCGTTGTGACCTGGGGGGCGGCTGGCTACACCTTC. It specifies CSVVTWGAAGYTF.

This clone was detected only a few times. V gene TRBV7-9 combines with J gene TRBJ1-1; D is unresolved. The CDR3 consists of 12 residues. Germline V gene data show CDR1 as SEHNR and CDR2 as FQNEAQ (reference sequence). Trimming stripped 1 base from V and 6 bases from J, with 6 bases between. The CDR3 DNA reads as TGTGCCAGCAGCTTAGGGGAGTCTGAAGCTTTCTTT. Translating gives CASSLGESEAFF.

Note on this clone: The sample holds other DNA sequences that translate to the same CDR3. This chain joins TRBV4-1 and TRBJ2-7, with D maybe TRBD2 (5 bases). V was pared by 1 base and J by 7 bases, with 8 bases between. Germline V gene lookup returns CDR1 MGHRA and CDR2 YSYEKL. The CDR3 has 12 residues. The CDR3 spells CASSQGSGEQYF. CDR3 DNA sequence: TGCGCCAGCAGCCAAGGTTCGGGGGAGCAGTACTTC.